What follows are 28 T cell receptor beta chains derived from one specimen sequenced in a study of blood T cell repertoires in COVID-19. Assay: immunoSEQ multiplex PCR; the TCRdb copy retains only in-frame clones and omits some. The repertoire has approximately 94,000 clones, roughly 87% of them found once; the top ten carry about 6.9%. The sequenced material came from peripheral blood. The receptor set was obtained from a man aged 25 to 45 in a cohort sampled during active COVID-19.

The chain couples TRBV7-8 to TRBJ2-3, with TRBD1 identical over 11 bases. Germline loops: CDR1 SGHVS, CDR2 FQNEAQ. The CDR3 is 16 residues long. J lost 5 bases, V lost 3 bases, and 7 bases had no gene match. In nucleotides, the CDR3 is TGTGCCAGCAGCTTGCAACGGACAGGGGGCGTAGATACGCAGTATTTT. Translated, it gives CASSLQRTGGVDTQYF. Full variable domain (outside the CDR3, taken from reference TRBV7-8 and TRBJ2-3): GAGVSQSPRYKVAKRGQDVALRCDPISGHVSLFWYQQALGQGPEFLTYFQNEAQLDKSGLPSDRFFAERPEGSVSTLKIQRTQQEDSAVYLCASSLQRTGGVDTQYFGPGTRLTVL.

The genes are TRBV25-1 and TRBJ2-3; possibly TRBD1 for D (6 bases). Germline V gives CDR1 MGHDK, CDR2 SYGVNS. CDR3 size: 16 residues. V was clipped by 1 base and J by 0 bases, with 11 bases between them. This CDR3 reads CASSEFRGFSTDTQYF. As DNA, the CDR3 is TGTGCCAGCAGTGAATTCAGGGGATTTAGCACAGATACGCAGTATTTT.

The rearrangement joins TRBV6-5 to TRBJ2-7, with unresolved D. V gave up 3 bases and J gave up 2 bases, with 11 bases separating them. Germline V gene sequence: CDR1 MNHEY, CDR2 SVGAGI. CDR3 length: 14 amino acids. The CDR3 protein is CASSYNAGTYEQYF. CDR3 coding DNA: TGTGCCAGCAGTTATAACGCAGGAACCTACGAGCAGTACTTC.

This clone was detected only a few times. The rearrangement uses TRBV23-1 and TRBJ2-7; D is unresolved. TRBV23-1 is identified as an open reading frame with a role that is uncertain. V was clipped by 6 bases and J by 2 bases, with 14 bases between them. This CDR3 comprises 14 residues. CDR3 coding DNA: TGCGCCAGCAGCCCCGCACAAAGTCCCTACGAGCAGTACTTC. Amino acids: CASSPAQSPYEQYF.

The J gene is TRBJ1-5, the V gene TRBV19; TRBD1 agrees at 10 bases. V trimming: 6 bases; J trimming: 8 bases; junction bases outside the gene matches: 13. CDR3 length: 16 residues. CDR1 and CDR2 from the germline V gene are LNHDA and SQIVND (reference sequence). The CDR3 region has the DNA TGTGCCAGTAGCGATGGGGGACAGGGGTCCCTAGAGCCCCAGCATTTT. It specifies CASSDGGQGSLEPQHF.

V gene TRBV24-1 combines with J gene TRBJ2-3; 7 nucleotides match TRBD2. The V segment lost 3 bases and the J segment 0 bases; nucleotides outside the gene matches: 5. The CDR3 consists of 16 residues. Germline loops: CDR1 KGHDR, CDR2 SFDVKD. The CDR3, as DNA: TGTGCCACCAGTGATCCAGGGACTACTAGCACAGATACGCAGTATTTT. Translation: CATSDPGTTSTDTQYF.

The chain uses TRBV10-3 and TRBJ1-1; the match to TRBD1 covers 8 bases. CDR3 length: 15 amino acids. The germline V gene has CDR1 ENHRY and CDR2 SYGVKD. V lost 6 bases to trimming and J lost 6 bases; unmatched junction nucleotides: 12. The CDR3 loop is CAISPRAGGPPEAFF. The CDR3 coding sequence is TGTGCCATCAGCCCGCGGGCAGGGGGCCCCCCTGAAGCTTTCTTT.

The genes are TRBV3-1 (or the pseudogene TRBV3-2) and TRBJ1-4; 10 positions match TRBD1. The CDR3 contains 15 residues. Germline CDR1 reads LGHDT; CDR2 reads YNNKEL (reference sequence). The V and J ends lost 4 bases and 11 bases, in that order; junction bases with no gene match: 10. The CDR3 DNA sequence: TGTGCCAGCAGCCCCACCGGACAGGGGGGACGGAAACTGTTTTTT. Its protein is CASSPTGQGGRKLFF.

CDR3 loop: CASSHRGHSYEQYF. CDR3 coding DNA: TGTGCCAGCAGCCACAGGGGCCACTCCTACGAGCAGTACTTC. This sequence joins TRBV2 and TRBJ2-7, with TRBD1 matching over 7 bases. With 6 bases clipped from V and 0 bases from J, the junction kept 5 bases outside the gene matches. In germline, CDR1 is SNHLY, CDR2 FYNNEI. The CDR3 sequence is 14 residues long. The complete variable domain, with remaining parts taken from reference TRBV2 and TRBJ2-7, reads EPEVTQTPSHQVTQMGQEVILRCVPISNHLYFYWYRQILGQKVEFLVSFYNNEISEKSEIFDDQFSVERPDGSNFTLKIRSTKLEDSAMYFCASSHRGHSYEQYFGPGTRLTVT.

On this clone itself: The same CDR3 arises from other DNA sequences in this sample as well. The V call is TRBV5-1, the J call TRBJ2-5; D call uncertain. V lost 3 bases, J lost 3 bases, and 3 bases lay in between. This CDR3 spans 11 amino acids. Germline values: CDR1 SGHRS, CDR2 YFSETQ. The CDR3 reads CASSYKETQYF. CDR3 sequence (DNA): TGCGCCAGCAGCTATAAAGAGACCCAGTACTTC.

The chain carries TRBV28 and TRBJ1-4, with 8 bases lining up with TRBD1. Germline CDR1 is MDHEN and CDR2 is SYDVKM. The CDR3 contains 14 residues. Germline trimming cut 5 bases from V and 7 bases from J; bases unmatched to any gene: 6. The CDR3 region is CASSTGGGSEKLFF. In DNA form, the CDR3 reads TGTGCCAGCAGTACAGGGGGGGGAAGTGAAAAACTGTTTTTT.

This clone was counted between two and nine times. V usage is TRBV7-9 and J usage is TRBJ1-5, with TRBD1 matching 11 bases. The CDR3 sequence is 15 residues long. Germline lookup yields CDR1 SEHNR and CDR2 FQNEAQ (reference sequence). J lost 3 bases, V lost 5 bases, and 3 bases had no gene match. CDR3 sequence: CASSPGQGDNQPQHF. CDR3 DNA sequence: TGTGCCAGCAGCCCGGGACAGGGGGACAATCAGCCCCAGCATTTT. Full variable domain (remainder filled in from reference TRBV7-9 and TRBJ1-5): DTGVSQNPRHKITKRGQNVTFRCDPISEHNRLYWYRQTLGQGPEFLTYFQNEAQLEKSRLLSDRFSAERPKGSFSTLEIQRTEQGDSAMYLCASSPGQGDNQPQHFGDGTRLSIL.

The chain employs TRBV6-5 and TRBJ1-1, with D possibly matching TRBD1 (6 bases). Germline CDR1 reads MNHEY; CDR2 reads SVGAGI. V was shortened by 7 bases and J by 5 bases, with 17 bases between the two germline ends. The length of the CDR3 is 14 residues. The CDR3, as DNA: TGTGCCAGCACACAGGGACCGACCCTAACTGAAGCTTTCTTT. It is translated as CASTQGPTLTEAFF.

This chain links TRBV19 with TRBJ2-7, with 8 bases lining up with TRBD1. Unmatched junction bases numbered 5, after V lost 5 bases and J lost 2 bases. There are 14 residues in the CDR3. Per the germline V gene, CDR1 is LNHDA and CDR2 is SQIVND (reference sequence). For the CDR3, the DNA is TGTGCCAGTAGTCAGGGACAGGCCCCCTACGAGCAGTACTTC. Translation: CASSQGQAPYEQYF. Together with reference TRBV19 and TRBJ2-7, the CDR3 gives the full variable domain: DGGITQSPKYLFRKEGQNVTLSCEQNLNHDAMYWYRQDPGQGLRLIYYSQIVNDFQKGDIAEGYSVSREKKESFPLTVTSAQKNPTAFYLCASSQGQAPYEQYFGPGTRLTVT.

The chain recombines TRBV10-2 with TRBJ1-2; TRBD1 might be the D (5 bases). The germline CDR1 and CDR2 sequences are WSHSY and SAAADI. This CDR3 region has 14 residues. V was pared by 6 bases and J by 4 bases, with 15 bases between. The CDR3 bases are TGCGCCAGCAGCGCAGGGAGGCCGGTCTATGGCTACACCTTC. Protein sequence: CASSAGRPVYGYTF.

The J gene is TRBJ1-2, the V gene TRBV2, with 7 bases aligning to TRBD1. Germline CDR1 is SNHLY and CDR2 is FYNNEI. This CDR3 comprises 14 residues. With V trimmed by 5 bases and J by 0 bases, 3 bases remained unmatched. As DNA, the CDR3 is TGTGCCAGCAGTTCGGACAGGCCTAACTATGGCTACACCTTC. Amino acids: CASSSDRPNYGYTF.

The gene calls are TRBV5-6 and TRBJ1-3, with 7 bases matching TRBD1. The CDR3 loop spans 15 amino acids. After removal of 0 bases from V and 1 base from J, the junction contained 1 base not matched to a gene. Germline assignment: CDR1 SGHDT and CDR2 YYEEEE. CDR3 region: CASSLEGASGNTIYF. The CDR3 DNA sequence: TGTGCCAGCAGCTTGGAGGGGGCATCTGGAAACACCATATATTTT. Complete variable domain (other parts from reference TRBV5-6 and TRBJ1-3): DAGVTQSPTHLIKTRGQQVTLRCSPKSGHDTVSWYQQALGQGPQFIFQYYEEEERQRGNFPDRFSGHQFPNYSSELNVNALLLGDSALYLCASSLEGASGNTIYFGEGSWLTVV.

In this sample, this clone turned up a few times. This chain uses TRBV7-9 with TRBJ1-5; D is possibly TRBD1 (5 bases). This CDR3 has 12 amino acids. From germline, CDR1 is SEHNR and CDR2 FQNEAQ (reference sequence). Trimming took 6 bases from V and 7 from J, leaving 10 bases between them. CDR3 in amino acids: CASSLGEQPQHF. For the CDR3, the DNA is TGTGCCAGCAGTCTAGGGGAACAGCCCCAGCATTTT.

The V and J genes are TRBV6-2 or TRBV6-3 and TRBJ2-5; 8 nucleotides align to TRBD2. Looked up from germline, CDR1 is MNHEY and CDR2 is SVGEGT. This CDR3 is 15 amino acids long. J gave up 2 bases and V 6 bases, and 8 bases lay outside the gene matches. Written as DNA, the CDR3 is TGTGCCAGCAGCCTAGCGGGCGGTCCTCAAGAGACCCAGTACTTC. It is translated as CASSLAGGPQETQYF.

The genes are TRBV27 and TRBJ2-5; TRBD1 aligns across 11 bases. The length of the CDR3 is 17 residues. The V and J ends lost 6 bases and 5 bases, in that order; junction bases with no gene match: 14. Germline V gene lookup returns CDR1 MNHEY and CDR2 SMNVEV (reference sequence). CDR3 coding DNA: TGTGCCAGCAGACAAACCGGGGACAGGGGGTTAGGGGAGACCCAGTACTTC. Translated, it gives CASRQTGDRGLGETQYF.

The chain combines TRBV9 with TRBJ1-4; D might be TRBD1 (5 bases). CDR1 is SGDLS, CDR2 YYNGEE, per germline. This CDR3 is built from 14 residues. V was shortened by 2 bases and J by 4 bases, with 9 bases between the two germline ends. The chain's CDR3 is CASSVTGVNEKLFF. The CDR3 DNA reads TGTGCCAGCAGCGTTACAGGTGTTAATGAAAAACTGTTTTTT.

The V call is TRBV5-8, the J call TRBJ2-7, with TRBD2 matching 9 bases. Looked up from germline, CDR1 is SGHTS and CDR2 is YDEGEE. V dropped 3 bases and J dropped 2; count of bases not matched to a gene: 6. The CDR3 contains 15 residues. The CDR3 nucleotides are TGTGCCAGCAGCTACCAGCGGGGGGCTACCTACGAGCAGTACTTC. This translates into CASSYQRGATYEQYF.

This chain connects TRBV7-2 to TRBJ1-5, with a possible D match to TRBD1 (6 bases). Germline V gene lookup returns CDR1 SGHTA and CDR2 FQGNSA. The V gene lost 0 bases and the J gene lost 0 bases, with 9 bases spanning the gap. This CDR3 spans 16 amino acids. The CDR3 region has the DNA TGTGCCAGCAGCTTAGCGGGGACATATAGCAATCAGCCCCAGCATTTT. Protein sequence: CASSLAGTYSNQPQHF.

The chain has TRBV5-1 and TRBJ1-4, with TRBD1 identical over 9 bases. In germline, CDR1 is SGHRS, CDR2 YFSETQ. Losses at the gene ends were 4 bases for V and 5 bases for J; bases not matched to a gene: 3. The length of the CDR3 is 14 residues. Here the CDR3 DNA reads TGCGCCAGCAGCACCGGGACAGGGAATGAAAAACTGTTTTTT. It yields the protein CASSTGTGNEKLFF.

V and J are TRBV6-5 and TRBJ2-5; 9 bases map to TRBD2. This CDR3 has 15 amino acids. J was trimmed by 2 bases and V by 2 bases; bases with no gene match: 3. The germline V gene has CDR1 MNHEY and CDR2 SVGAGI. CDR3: CASSYKAGGQETQYF. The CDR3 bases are TGTGCCAGCAGTTACAAGGCGGGGGGGCAAGAGACCCAGTACTTC.

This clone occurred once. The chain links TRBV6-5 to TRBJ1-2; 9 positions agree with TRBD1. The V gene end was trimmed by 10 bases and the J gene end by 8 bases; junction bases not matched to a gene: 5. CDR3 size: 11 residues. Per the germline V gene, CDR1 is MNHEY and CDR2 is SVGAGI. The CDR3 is CATRDRVGYTF. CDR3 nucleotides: TGTGCCACCCGGGACAGGGTGGGCTACACCTTC.

The chain's CDR3 is CASGWVATDTQYF. CDR3 in DNA: TGTGCCAGCGGGTGGGTAGCGACAGATACGCAGTATTTT. The chain links TRBV11-2 to TRBJ2-3, with D maybe TRBD2 (5 bases). Germline-derived CDR1 and CDR2 are SGHAT and FQNNGV. The CDR3 sequence is 13 residues long. V lost 8 bases, J lost 3 bases, and 12 bases lay in between.

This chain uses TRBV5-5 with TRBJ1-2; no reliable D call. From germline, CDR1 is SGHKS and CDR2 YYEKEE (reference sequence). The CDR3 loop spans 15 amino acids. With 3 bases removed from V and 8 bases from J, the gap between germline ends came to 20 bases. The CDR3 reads CASSYAGSQAPGYTF. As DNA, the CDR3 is TGTGCCAGCAGCTACGCGGGTAGTCAGGCCCCCGGCTACACCTTC.